This is a list of T cell receptor beta chains from one sample in a study of blood T cells in healthy people across ages. From the 5' RACE reads, TCRdb called clonotypes with MiXCR, one entry per CDR3 protein. This table holds 1.5 million to 1.8 million distinct CDR3 sequences, roughly 43% found once. Sequencing was performed on blood. The source is a woman aged 18-30 years in good health. Each CDR3 is given with its conserved first and last residue. A D gene is named only where the DNA matches it firmly. Expanded clones are given a class, and other clones once, few, many or no size at all.

j_call: TRBJ2-3; d_call: TRBD2; v_call: TRBV11-2; clone_size: few; cdr3_aa: CASSQIGAGFSGTQYF; cdr3_nt: TGTGCCAGCAGCCAGATCGGAGCGGGGTTTTCGGGTACGCAGTATTTT
j_call: TRBJ1-1; d_call: .; v_call: TRBV12-3/TRBV12-4; clone_size: .; cdr3_aa: CASSAPANTEAFF; cdr3_nt: TGTGCCAGCAGTGCCCCGGCGAACACTGAAGCTTTCTTT
j_call: TRBJ2-1; d_call: .; v_call: TRBV5-1; clone_size: .; cdr3_aa: CASHAGDQFNEQFF; cdr3_nt: TGCGCCAGCCACGCTGGGGACCAGTTCAATGAGCAGTTCTTC
j_call: TRBJ2-5; d_call: .; v_call: TRBV20-1; clone_size: .; cdr3_aa: CSAGAETQYF; cdr3_nt: TGCAGTGCTGGCGCGGAGACCCAGTACTTC
j_call: TRBJ1-5; d_call: .; v_call: TRBV20-1; clone_size: few; cdr3_aa: CSAHLPGQPQHF; cdr3_nt: TGCAGTGCTCACCTACCCGGACAGCCCCAGCATTTT
j_call: TRBJ1-5; d_call: .; v_call: TRBV28; clone_size: .; cdr3_aa: CASSLRSGLNQPQHF; cdr3_nt: TGTGCCAGCAGTTTACGTTCGGGACTCAATCAGCCCCAGCATTTT
j_call: TRBJ2-3; d_call: TRBD1; v_call: TRBV4-1; clone_size: .; cdr3_aa: CASSPILPGQGAGDTQYF; cdr3_nt: TGCGCCAGCAGCCCCATTCTACCGGGACAGGGGGCAGGGGATACGCAGTATTTT
j_call: TRBJ1-2; d_call: TRBD1; v_call: TRBV7-2; clone_size: once; cdr3_aa: CASRTDREGYTF; cdr3_nt: TGTGCCAGCAGAACCGACAGGGAGGGCTACACCTTC
j_call: TRBJ2-5; d_call: .; v_call: TRBV5-1; clone_size: .; cdr3_aa: CASSALLQETQYF; cdr3_nt: TGCGCCAGCAGCGCCCTTCTGCAGGAGACCCAGTACTTC
j_call: TRBJ1-2; d_call: .; v_call: TRBV4-1; clone_size: .; cdr3_aa: CASSQPAGGKEGYTF; cdr3_nt: TGCGCCAGCAGTCAGCCCGCCGGGGGGAAGGAAGGCTACACCTTC
j_call: TRBJ2-3; d_call: TRBD2; v_call: TRBV7-3; clone_size: few; cdr3_aa: CASSITGLAVGKDTQYF; cdr3_nt: TGTGCCAGCAGCATCACCGGACTAGCGGTCGGTAAAGATACGCAGTATTTT
j_call: TRBJ2-1; d_call: .; v_call: TRBV4-3; clone_size: .; cdr3_aa: CASSRWYNEQFF; cdr3_nt: TGCGCCAGCAGCCGATGGTACAATGAGCAGTTCTTC
j_call: TRBJ2-2; d_call: .; v_call: TRBV27; clone_size: few; cdr3_aa: CASGFAVTGELFF; cdr3_nt: TGTGCCAGCGGTTTTGCGGTCACCGGGGAGCTGTTTTTT
j_call: TRBJ1-5; d_call: TRBD1; v_call: TRBV12-3/TRBV12-4; clone_size: .; cdr3_aa: CASSSYTGGQPQHF; cdr3_nt: TGTGCCAGCAGTTCGTACACAGGGGGACAGCCCCAGCATTTT
j_call: TRBJ1-5; d_call: .; v_call: TRBV27; clone_size: few; cdr3_aa: CASRALAGRISNQPQHF; cdr3_nt: TGTGCCAGCAGGGCGTTGGCAGGCAGGATTAGCAATCAGCCCCAGCATTTT
j_call: TRBJ1-4; d_call: .; v_call: TRBV7-9; clone_size: .; cdr3_aa: CAGSLARGTRGKLFF; cdr3_nt: TGTGCCGGCAGCTTAGCAAGAGGCACACGGGGGAAGCTGTTTTTT
j_call: TRBJ2-7; d_call: .; v_call: TRBV27; clone_size: .; cdr3_aa: CASSFLGSPYEQYF; cdr3_nt: TGTGCCAGCAGTTTCCTTGGGTCTCCCTACGAGCAGTACTTC
j_call: TRBJ2-5; d_call: .; v_call: TRBV30; clone_size: .; cdr3_aa: CAWSVRRVQETQYF; cdr3_nt: TGTGCCTGGAGTGTACGCAGGGTACAAGAGACCCAGTACTTC
j_call: TRBJ2-7; d_call: .; v_call: TRBV20-1; clone_size: .; cdr3_aa: CSAPRQESSYNEQYF; cdr3_nt: TGCAGTGCTCCCCGACAGGAAAGCTCCTACAATGAGCAGTACTTC